This TCR beta chain was retrieved from a study of CD8 T cells in Susac syndrome. Study outcomes and limitations: The authors acknowledged that their TCR sequencing and HLA analysis involved a relatively small number of individuals.

cDNA came from roughly 0.47 to 1 ug RNA primed by random hexamers. Across 54 Vbeta and 13 Jbeta, immunoSEQ multiplex PCR amplified TCR beta CDR3. TCRdb re-derived calls from the immunoSEQ multiplex PCR reads in MiXCR, one entry per CDR3 protein. Of about 160,000 distinct CDR3 sequences listed, around 94% were seen once; the top ten hold about 0.095%. CDR3 length equals 17 residues. From germline, CDR1 is SGHAT and CDR2 FQNNGV. The trim removed 6 bases at V and 4 bases at J, leaving 9 bases unmatched. A word on this clonotype: As yet, its antigen is unknown.

TCR beta sequencing was performed on blood CD8+ and CD4+ T cells. TEMRA cells were FACS-enriched, with CD8+ and CD4+ T cells isolated negatively. This TCR came from a human donor with multiple sclerosis. The rearrangement joins TRBV11-2 to TRBJ2-2; 12 bases are shared with TRBD2. The sample was CD4+ T cells from PBMCs. The CDR3 region is CASRGLAGRSFTGELFF. The CDR3 nucleotides are TGTGCCAGCAGAGGACTAGCGGGACGATCGTTCACCGGGGAGCTGTTTTTT.